The next 21 T cell receptor beta chains were all read from a single sample in a study of blood T cell repertoires in COVID-19. Sequencing used immunoSEQ multiplex PCR; TCRdb keeps in-frame clones, though not all of them. The repertoire holds just under 30,000 clones, with 86% as singletons. What was sequenced was peripheral blood. These TCRs come from a human donor with active COVID-19. The donor label of this sample is uncertain.

The genes are TRBV3-1 (or the pseudogene TRBV3-2) and TRBJ1-1; D might be TRBD1 (6 bases). Germline V gene data show CDR1 as LGHDT and CDR2 as YNNKEL (reference sequence). Trimming took 1 base from V and 5 from J, leaving 17 bases between them. This CDR3 comprises 16 residues. The CDR3 here is CASSQVPGGESTEAFF. The CDR3 DNA is TGTGCCAGCAGCCAAGTCCCGGGGGGCGAGTCTACTGAAGCTTTCTTT.

This chain connects TRBV6-2 or TRBV6-3 to TRBJ2-5; 14 bases are a match to TRBD2. This CDR3 spans 18 amino acids. From germline, CDR1 is MNHEY and CDR2 SVGEGT. Unmatched junction bases numbered 7, after V lost 0 bases and J lost 4 bases. CDR3 in DNA: TGTGCCAGCAGTTACTCCGGGACTAGCGGGAGCCGTAGAGAGACCCAGTACTTC. Translating it yields CASSYSGTSGSRRETQYF.

This chain connects TRBV7-3 to TRBJ1-4, with TRBD1 as a possible D gene (5 bases). Germline CDR1 reads SGHTA; CDR2 reads FQGTGA. This CDR3 comprises 14 residues. V was clipped by 5 bases and J by 10 bases, with 17 bases between them. The CDR3 DNA sequence: TGTGCCAGCAGCCCGGATGGGGACTACGGAAAACTGTTTTTT. Protein product: CASSPDGDYGKLFF.

The chain has TRBV30 and TRBJ2-5; 8 bases are shared with TRBD1. Trimming took 7 bases from V and 2 from J; bases not matched to a gene: 9. The CDR3 runs 14 residues. Germline CDR1 is GTSNPN and CDR2 is SVGIG (reference sequence). CDR3 DNA: TGTGCCTCCCACGCCCAGGGGGCTCAAGAGACCCAGTACTTC. Its translation is CASHAQGAQETQYF.

In its sample, this clone was seen a few times. The chain links TRBV10-3 to TRBJ2-5, with 10 bases lining up with TRBD2. The CDR3 is 15 residues long. V gave up 4 bases and J gave up 4 bases; unmatched junction bases: 6. Germline V CDR1 and CDR2: ENHRY, SYGVKD. The DNA of the CDR3 is TGTGCCATCAGTGGCACCGGGACTAGCGCAGAGACCCAGTACTTC. Amino acids: CAISGTGTSAETQYF.

The rearrangement uses TRBV10-3 and TRBJ2-2, with TRBD1 matching 8 bases. V lost 3 bases and J lost 10; bases outside the gene matches: 10. The CDR3 contains 15 residues. The germline V gene encodes CDR1 ENHRY and CDR2 SYGVKD. CDR3 DNA: TGTGCCATCAGTGATATCCGGGACAGGACAAAGGAGCTGTTTTTT. Translated, it gives CAISDIRDRTKELFF.

This clone is judged medium-sized. The genes are TRBV9 and TRBJ2-7; 9 bases map to TRBD1. V was clipped by 4 bases and J by 1 base; unmatched bases: 6. This CDR3 spans 15 amino acids. Germline V gene sequence: CDR1 SGDLS, CDR2 YYNGEE. The CDR3: CASSLGQGGSYEQYF. For the CDR3, the DNA is TGTGCCAGCAGCCTGGGACAGGGCGGGTCCTACGAGCAGTACTTC.

This clone was recorded only once. The chain is built from TRBV24-1 and TRBJ2-5; D uncertain. In germline, CDR1 is KGHDR, CDR2 SFDVKD. V was cut by 9 bases and J by 5 bases, with 12 bases left in between. This CDR3 spans 12 amino acids. Here the CDR3 reads CATPEVGETQYF. In nucleotides, the CDR3 is TGTGCCACCCCCGAGGTTGGGGAGACCCAGTACTTC.

The rearrangement links TRBV4-3 to TRBJ2-1; 12 bases agree with TRBD2. V lost 0 bases to trimming and J lost 9 bases; unmatched junction nucleotides: 9. CDR1 is LGHNA, CDR2 YSLEER, per germline. The CDR3 runs 17 residues. The CDR3 region is CASSQDVTSGSRGEQFF. For the CDR3, the DNA is TGCGCCAGCAGCCAAGATGTGACTAGCGGGAGTCGGGGTGAGCAGTTCTTC.

The V and J genes are TRBV6-2 or TRBV6-3 and TRBJ2-3, with 12 bases that match TRBD2. The V gene end was trimmed by 6 bases and the J gene end by 2 bases; junction bases not matched to a gene: 9. The CDR3 contains 17 residues. The V gene's germline CDR1 is MNHEY and CDR2 SVGEGT. CDR3 sequence (DNA): TGTGCCAGCAGCCACGAACGGACTAGCGGGGTCACAGATACGCAGTATTTT. Residues: CASSHERTSGVTDTQYF.

The J gene is TRBJ2-3, the V gene TRBV19, with D tentatively TRBD2 (6 bases). The germline V and J ends were trimmed by 3 bases and 5 bases, with 12 bases remaining between them. The CDR3 has 14 amino acids. Looked up from germline, CDR1 is LNHDA and CDR2 is SQIVND (reference sequence). The CDR3 DNA is TGTGCCAGTAGTATGCCCATGGGGGGAGATACGCAGTATTTT. The encoded protein is CASSMPMGGDTQYF.

V is TRBV18 and J is TRBJ1-2, with 8 bases matching TRBD1. The CDR3 extends over 15 amino acids. With V trimmed by 3 bases and J by 2 bases, 5 bases remained unmatched. In germline, CDR1 is KGHSH, CDR2 LQKENI. The CDR3 loop is CASSPTGDENYGYTF. The DNA for the CDR3 is TGTGCCAGCTCACCGACAGGGGATGAGAACTATGGCTACACCTTC.

V usage is TRBV7-3 and J usage is TRBJ2-1, with 12 bases that match TRBD2. J lost 9 bases, V lost 5 bases, and 11 bases had no gene match. Germline lookup yields CDR1 SGHTA and CDR2 FQGTGA. This CDR3 comprises 16 residues. The CDR3 DNA follows: TGTGCCAGCAGCAACCTCGGACTAGCGGGAAGAGGTGAGCAGTTCTTC. This gives the protein CASSNLGLAGRGEQFF.

This sequence joins TRBV5-4 and TRBJ2-3; 8 nucleotides align to TRBD1. CDR1 SGHNT and CDR2 YYREEE come from the germline V gene (reference sequence). The CDR3 covers 17 residues. With V trimmed by 2 bases and J by 2 bases, 10 bases remained unmatched. The chain's CDR3 is CASSFNRAGGITDTQYF. DNA of the CDR3: TGTGCCAGCAGCTTTAATAGGGCAGGGGGCATCACAGATACGCAGTATTTT.

This clone was seen only a few times. V usage is TRBV6-4 and J usage is TRBJ2-3, with 11 positions matching TRBD2. CDR3 size: 14 residues. Germline assignment: CDR1 MRHNA and CDR2 SNTAGT. The V gene end was trimmed by 3 bases and the J gene end by 4 bases; junction bases not matched to a gene: 0. CDR3 sequence: CASSELAGADTQYF. The DNA of the CDR3 is TGTGCCAGCAGTGAACTAGCGGGAGCAGATACGCAGTATTTT.

The chain carries TRBV5-1 and TRBJ1-1, with D perhaps matching TRBD1 (6 bases). The germline V and J ends were trimmed by 1 base and 3 bases, with 16 bases remaining between them. The CDR3 is made up of 16 amino acids. The germline gives CDR1 SGHRS, CDR2 YFSETQ. CDR3 in amino acids: CASSLRAGDGDTEAFF. CDR3 sequence (DNA): TGCGCCAGCAGCTTGAGGGCAGGGGATGGGGACACTGAAGCTTTCTTT.

The J gene is TRBJ2-1, the V gene TRBV5-1; 12 bases are shared with TRBD2. This CDR3 region has 16 residues. The ends lost 1 base at V and 4 bases at J; junction bases unmatched: 3. Germline assignment: CDR1 SGHRS and CDR2 YFSETQ. CDR3 region: CASSLWGTSGYNEQFF. For the CDR3, the DNA is TGCGCCAGCAGCTTGTGGGGGACTAGCGGGTACAATGAGCAGTTCTTC.

The genes are TRBV4-1 and TRBJ1-2; 7 nucleotides agree with TRBD1. The germline CDR1 and CDR2 sequences are MGHRA and YSYEKL. V was pared by 0 bases and J by 1 base, with 2 bases of the junction left unmatched. The CDR3 loop spans 15 amino acids. The CDR3 bases are TGCGCCAGCAGCCAAGATGACAGGGTTAACTATGGCTACACCTTC. It codes for CASSQDDRVNYGYTF.

The chain is built from TRBV28 and TRBJ1-1, with 7 bases fitting TRBD1. The CDR3 length is 15 residues. CDR1 MDHEN and CDR2 SYDVKM come from the germline V gene. Trimming at V came to 8 bases and at J to 0 bases, leaving 9 bases not matched to a gene. CDR3 nucleotide sequence: TGTGCCAGCCTTGGACAGGCATACCTGAACACTGAAGCTTTCTTT. This encodes CASLGQAYLNTEAFF.

The DNA of the CDR3 is TGTGCCAGCAGCTTGGTAAGGAGGGTAAGAGATGGGGACAATGAGCAGTTCTTC. Translated, it gives CASSLVRRVRDGDNEQFF. The rearrangement links TRBV5-6 to TRBJ2-1, with a weak D call TRBD2 (6 bases). Germline CDR1 SGHDT, CDR2 YYEEEE. This CDR3 has 18 residues. The V and J ends lost 0 bases and 5 bases respectively, with 21 bases between them.

The rearrangement uses TRBV19 and TRBJ2-7; tentative D call: TRBD2 (6 bases). V was cut by 5 bases and J by 6 bases, with 20 bases left in between. Germline CDR1 is LNHDA and CDR2 is SQIVND (reference sequence). The CDR3 runs to 15 residues. The CDR3 loop is CASSPFWEVSGEQYF. The CDR3 DNA is TGTGCCAGTAGTCCATTTTGGGAGGTGAGTGGCGAGCAGTACTTC.